This TCR beta chain was identified during a study of siplizumab effects on memory and regulatory T cells. Germline values: CDR1 SEHNR, CDR2 FQNEAQ (reference sequence). The ends lost 6 bases at V and 4 bases at J; junction bases unmatched: 14. This CDR3 comprises 17 residues. This clone was counted once. The antigen is unknown. Only in-frame clones appear in the TCRdb table, and some are missing; sequencing was by immunoSEQ multiplex PCR. Here the sample spans some 53,000 clones, approximately 97% being singletons. Study results and caveats: Siplizumab cultures yielded proliferating Tregs whose suppressive function was not confirmed. Significant reduction of alloreactive sequences traceable to unstimulated CD4+ memory cells was observed with siplizumab.

The clonotype originates from a human donor in good health. Sequencing used naive CD4+ T cells sorted from blood. This chain uses TRBV7-9 with TRBJ2-1, with 8 bases fitting TRBD2. The CDR3 nucleotides read TGTGCCAGCAGTTTACCTGGCGGCGGGAGGACTTACAATGAGCAGTTCTTC. Protein: CASSLPGGGRTYNEQFF.